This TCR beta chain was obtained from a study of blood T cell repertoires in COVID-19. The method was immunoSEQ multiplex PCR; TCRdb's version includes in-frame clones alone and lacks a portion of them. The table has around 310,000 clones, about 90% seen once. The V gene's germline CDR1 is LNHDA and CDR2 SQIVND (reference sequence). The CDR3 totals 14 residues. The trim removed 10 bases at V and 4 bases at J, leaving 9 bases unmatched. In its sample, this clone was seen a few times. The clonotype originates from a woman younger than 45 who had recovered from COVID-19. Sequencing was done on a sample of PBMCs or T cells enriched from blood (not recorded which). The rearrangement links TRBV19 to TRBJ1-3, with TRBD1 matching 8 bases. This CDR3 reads CATQDRGQGNTIYF. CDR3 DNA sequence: TGTGCCACCCAAGACAGGGGCCAGGGAAACACCATATATTTT. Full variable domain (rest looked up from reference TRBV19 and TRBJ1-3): DGGITQSPKYLFRKEGQNVTLSCEQNLNHDAMYWYRQDPGQGLRLIYYSQIVNDFQKGDIAEGYSVSREKKESFPLTVTSAQKNPTAFYLCATQDRGQGNTIYFGEGSWLTVV.